A selection of T cell receptor beta chains follows, all from one sample in a study of blood T cell repertoires in COVID-19. Libraries were prepared by immunoSEQ multiplex PCR; TCRdb keeps only in-frame clonotypes and omits some of them. The table lists 200,000 or so clones, 88% of them singletons. The source material was peripheral blood. The receptors originated from a woman aged 60 to 75 with acute or convalescent COVID-19. The CDR3 runs from the conserved cysteine through the conserved F or W. Fields, in order: CDR3 protein, J gene, V gene.

CASSRGTTEQFF | TRBJ2-1 | TRBV28
CAWSVLSSRQGWSYEQYF | TRBJ2-7 | TRBV30
CASSLRTGGGEKLFF | TRBJ1-4 | TRBV4-3
CASSVAIGGRGNTIYF | TRBJ1-3 | TRBV9
CAWSSRGGNYGYTF | TRBJ1-2 | TRBV30
CASSYGDPRQGGYTF | TRBJ1-2 | TRBV6-5
CASSLGPGGQALINF | TRBJ1-1 | TRBV7-9
CASSVENRGNTIYF | TRBJ1-3 | TRBV9
CASTPRGQYSNQPQHF | TRBJ1-5 | TRBV19
CASSHARATEAFF | TRBJ1-1 | TRBV7-9
CASSQVPQDQPQHF | TRBJ1-5 | TRBV4-2
CASSQDARGGNEQFF | TRBJ2-1 | TRBV14
CASSLAGGPEQPQHF | TRBJ1-5 | TRBV5-1
CASSLAGQGRGRAFF | TRBJ1-1 | TRBV13
CASSPVRTAMNTEAFF | TRBJ1-1 | TRBV19
CSASKGLAPYNEQFF | TRBJ2-1 | TRBV20-1
CASSVGGNSNQPQHF | TRBJ1-5 | TRBV9
CASSAGTSGGAFYNEQFF | TRBJ2-1 | TRBV9
CASSPTGTGGYEQYF | TRBJ2-7 | TRBV28
CASSLRTSANTGELFF | TRBJ2-2 | TRBV7-3
CASSQKGTSGDNEQFF | TRBJ2-1 | TRBV4-1
CASSLGDSEGYNSPLHF | TRBJ1-6 | TRBV5-1
CASSYSPGNTEAFF | TRBJ1-1 | TRBV6-5
CASSPGTGGSGYTF | TRBJ1-2 | TRBV18
CASSKLPGQGAFGELFF | TRBJ2-2 | TRBV3-1/TRBV3-2
CASSTETGVGDNEQFF | TRBJ2-1 | TRBV19
CASSSRQGGYEKLFF | TRBJ1-4 | TRBV28
CASSPGTSGTTGELFF | TRBJ2-2 | TRBV19